These 22 T cell receptor beta chains came from one sample sequenced in a study of blood T cell repertoires in COVID-19. Produced via immunoSEQ multiplex PCR; TCRdb's table is partial and in-frame only. The sample lists approximately 200,000 clones, 80% to 90% occurring once. The sample consisted of peripheral blood. The receptors stem from a woman in her forties or fifties with acute or convalescent COVID-19.

V and J are TRBV7-9 and TRBJ2-2; possibly TRBD1 for D (5 bases). The CDR3 is 14 residues long. CDR1 SEHNR and CDR2 FQNEAQ come from the germline V gene (reference sequence). Deletions cut 4 bases from V and 6 bases from J, with 12 bases between. As DNA, the CDR3 is TGTGCCAGCAGCTGGGGCGCCGAGGCCGGGGAGCTGTTTTTT. As protein: CASSWGAEAGELFF.

The chain recombines TRBV7-2 with TRBJ2-1, with 9 nucleotides matching TRBD2. Germline V gene sequence: CDR1 SGHTA, CDR2 FQGNSA. This CDR3 is built from 15 residues. Unmatched junction bases numbered 1, after V lost 2 bases and J lost 2 bases. CDR3 loop: CASSLTSGPYNEQFF. CDR3 nucleotide sequence: TGTGCCAGCAGCTTAACTAGCGGGCCCTACAATGAGCAGTTCTTC.

As for this clone: The same CDR3 can be traced to other DNA sequences in this sample. The genes are TRBV14 and TRBJ1-5; possibly TRBD1 for D (5 bases). V shed 2 bases and J shed 3 bases, with 8 bases lying between them. The germline CDR1 and CDR2 sequences are SGHDN and FVKESK. This CDR3 has 14 amino acids. CDR3 amino acids: CASSQRGYNQPQHF. DNA of the CDR3: TGTGCCAGCAGCCAACGGGGGTACAATCAGCCCCAGCATTTT.

This clone was seen just once. CDR3 sequence (DNA): TGTGCCAGCAGTGAACAGGGTCCCCCATCACCCCTCCACTTT. It specifies CASSEQGPPSPLHF. This chain connects TRBV6-4 to TRBJ1-6, with D possibly being TRBD1 (6 bases). CDR1 and CDR2 (germline): MRHNA, SNTAGT. The CDR3 consists of 14 residues. Trimming removed 3 bases from V and 10 bases from J, with 13 bases in between.

The chain uses TRBV5-1 and TRBJ1-1; D is possibly TRBD1 (5 bases). Trimming stripped 3 bases from V and 10 bases from J, with 16 bases between. The CDR3 loop spans 13 amino acids. CDR1 is SGHRS, CDR2 YFSETQ, per germline. CDR3 in DNA: TGCGCCAGCAGCTGGACGGTGGGGGGATTAGCTTTCTTT. Translating it yields CASSWTVGGLAFF.

This clone has a single count. The chain combines TRBV27 with TRBJ1-1, with D perhaps TRBD1 (5 bases). CDR3 length: 13 amino acids. CDR1 and CDR2 from the germline V gene are MNHEY and SMNVEV (reference sequence). The V end lost 3 bases, the J end lost 5 bases, and 10 bases lay between the germline ends. CDR3 loop: CASSFPGRTEAFF. CDR3 nucleotide sequence: TGTGCCAGCAGTTTTCCAGGGAGGACTGAAGCTTTCTTT.

The chain is built from TRBV2 and TRBJ1-4; D is possibly TRBD1 (5 bases). Germline V gene sequence: CDR1 SNHLY, CDR2 FYNNEI. The V gene lost 4 bases and the J gene lost 6 bases, with 15 bases spanning the gap. This CDR3 is 15 amino acids long. CDR3 in DNA: TGTGCCAGCAGTGTCGGGGACGGGAGGTATGAAAAACTGTTTTTT. It is translated as CASSVGDGRYEKLFF.

The gene calls are TRBV7-3 and TRBJ2-5; a weak D match, TRBD2 (6 bases). The germline gives CDR1 SGHTA, CDR2 FQGTGA. The V gene lost 5 bases and the J gene lost 5 bases, with 15 bases spanning the gap. The CDR3 extends over 14 amino acids. The CDR3 region has the DNA TGTGCCAGCAGCCCGGGGACTTCCTGGGAGACCCAGTACTTC. Its translation: CASSPGTSWETQYF.

The chain couples TRBV29-1 to TRBJ2-1; perhaps TRBD2 as D (6 bases). This CDR3 comprises 15 residues. Trimming removed 4 bases from V and 4 bases from J, with 17 bases in between. Germline lookup yields CDR1 SQVTM and CDR2 ANQGSEA. The CDR3 sequence is CSVGHGRGPYNEQFF. The CDR3 bases are TGCAGCGTTGGACATGGGCGGGGCCCTTACAATGAGCAGTTCTTC.

This clone was seen more than once but under ten times. V gene TRBV24-1 combines with J gene TRBJ2-5; D uncertain. Germline CDR1 KGHDR, CDR2 SFDVKD. The CDR3 contains 14 residues. The V end lost 12 bases, the J end lost 2 bases, and 18 bases lay between the germline ends. CDR3 sequence (DNA): TGTGCCCACGATAAGGCGGAGTTACAAGAGACCCAGTACTTC. This codes for CAHDKAELQETQYF.

This sequence joins TRBV4-3 and TRBJ2-2; 8 nucleotides agree with TRBD2. The germline V gene encodes CDR1 LGHNA and CDR2 YSLEER. Trimming cost V 2 bases and J 3 bases; bases outside gene matches: 8. The CDR3 contains 17 residues. CDR3 amino acids: CASSQFVAGPDTGELFF. The CDR3 region has the DNA TGCGCCAGCAGCCAATTTGTAGCGGGGCCGGACACCGGGGAGCTGTTTTTT.

The chain combines TRBV27 with TRBJ1-2; TRBD1 matches at 9 bases. CDR3 size: 13 residues. The V and J ends lost 6 bases and 7 bases, in that order; junction bases with no gene match: 6. From germline, CDR1 is MNHEY and CDR2 SMNVEV (reference sequence). The CDR3 sequence: CASRRTGEGGYTF. DNA for the CDR3: TGTGCCAGCAGGAGGACAGGGGAAGGTGGCTACACCTTC.

The CDR3 sequence: CASSLRGSTGDGTEAFF. Written as DNA, the CDR3 is TGTGCCAGCAGTTTAAGGGGATCGACAGGGGACGGCACTGAAGCTTTCTTT. The rearrangement links TRBV27 to TRBJ1-1; 8 nucleotides align to TRBD1. The V segment lost 2 bases and the J segment 4 bases; nucleotides outside the gene matches: 12. This CDR3 spans 17 amino acids. Germline V gene sequence: CDR1 MNHEY, CDR2 SMNVEV (reference sequence).

The chain is built from TRBV29-1 and TRBJ2-5; 7 nucleotides match TRBD1. CDR3 length: 13 residues. Germline CDR1 reads SQVTM; CDR2 reads ANQGSEA. V lost 4 bases to trimming and J lost 1 base; unmatched junction nucleotides: 3. CDR3 protein: CSVVGQAQETQYF. DNA for the CDR3: TGCAGCGTTGTAGGACAGGCCCAAGAGACCCAGTACTTC.

V gene TRBV11-2 combines with J gene TRBJ1-2; possible D gene TRBD1, 6 bases. This CDR3 comprises 14 residues. The V gene's germline CDR1 is SGHAT and CDR2 FQNNGV. Trimming pared 6 bases from V and 2 bases from J, leaving 13 bases between. In DNA form, the CDR3 reads TGTGCCAGCAGTTCGGGACACCTCAACTATGGCTACACCTTC. The encoded protein is CASSSGHLNYGYTF.

The J gene is TRBJ1-4, the V gene TRBV10-3, with a possible D match to TRBD1 (5 bases). The CDR3 is 15 residues long. V dropped 6 bases and J dropped 6 bases, with 17 bases sitting between them. Germline values: CDR1 ENHRY, CDR2 SYGVKD. CDR3 in amino acids: CAISPKGQGDEKLFF. In DNA, the CDR3 is TGTGCCATCAGCCCCAAGGGGCAGGGCGATGAAAAACTGTTTTTT.

V is TRBV2 and J is TRBJ2-5, with TRBD2 matching 13 bases. Germline V lookup: CDR1 SNHLY, CDR2 FYNNEI. Losses at the gene ends were 6 bases for V and 5 bases for J; bases not matched to a gene: 6. CDR3 length: 15 amino acids. For the CDR3, the DNA is TGTGCCAGCAGCGCTGGGACTAGCGGGACCGAGACCCAGTACTTC. Encoded protein: CASSAGTSGTETQYF.

This rearrangement joins TRBV2 to TRBJ2-3; perhaps TRBD1 as D (5 bases). Germline values: CDR1 SNHLY, CDR2 FYNNEI. V lost 1 base, J lost 0 bases, and 20 bases lay in between. There are 19 residues in the CDR3. This CDR3 reads CASSEGQPKQGRSTDTQYF. In DNA, the CDR3 is TGTGCCAGCAGTGAAGGGCAGCCCAAGCAGGGTCGGAGCACAGATACGCAGTATTTT. Filled out from reference TRBV2 and TRBJ2-3, the complete variable domain reads EPEVTQTPSHQVTQMGQEVILRCVPISNHLYFYWYRQILGQKVEFLVSFYNNEISEKSEIFDDQFSVERPDGSNFTLKIRSTKLEDSAMYFCASSEGQPKQGRSTDTQYFGPGTRLTVL.

This clone was seen more than once but under ten times. The chain has TRBV5-1 and TRBJ1-2, with D unresolved. CDR3 length: 13 residues. Trimming pared 5 bases from V and 5 bases from J, leaving 13 bases between. Looked up from germline, CDR1 is SGHRS and CDR2 is YFSETQ. The CDR3 region is CASSLDAGYGYTF. CDR3 DNA: TGCGCCAGCAGTTTAGACGCGGGTTATGGCTACACCTTC. The entire variable domain, with the rest obtained from reference TRBV5-1 and TRBJ1-2, is as follows: KAGVTQTPRYLIKTRGQQVTLSCSPISGHRSVSWYQQTPGQGLQFLFEYFSETQRNKGNFPGRFSGRQFSNSRSEMNVSTLELGDSALYLCASSLDAGYGYTFGSGTRLTVV.

This clone occurred once. The rearrangement links TRBV4-1 to TRBJ1-6, with 7 bases aligning to TRBD1. The V segment lost 9 bases and the J segment 10 bases; nucleotides outside the gene matches: 9. This CDR3 contains 13 residues. Germline V CDR1 and CDR2: MGHRA, YSYEKL. In DNA form, the CDR3 reads TGCGCCAGTTCAGGGGGAGGTCGGTCACCCCTCCACTTT. The encoded protein is CASSGGGRSPLHF.

The chain combines TRBV24-1 with TRBJ1-1; D is possibly TRBD1 (6 bases). Trimming left V 4 bases short and J 10 bases short, with 18 bases between. Germline lookup yields CDR1 KGHDR and CDR2 SFDVKD. This CDR3 has 14 residues. CDR3: CATSDPDRPWGAFF. CDR3 coding DNA: TGTGCCACCAGTGACCCTGACAGGCCCTGGGGAGCTTTCTTT.

The chain joins TRBV6-1 to TRBJ1-3; D not certain. V dropped 0 bases and J dropped 0 bases, with 6 bases sitting between them. This CDR3 contains 15 residues. The germline V gene encodes CDR1 MNHNS and CDR2 SASEGT. CDR3 sequence reads: CASSEADYSGNTIYF. The CDR3 DNA is TGTGCCAGCAGTGAAGCGGACTACTCTGGAAACACCATATATTTT.